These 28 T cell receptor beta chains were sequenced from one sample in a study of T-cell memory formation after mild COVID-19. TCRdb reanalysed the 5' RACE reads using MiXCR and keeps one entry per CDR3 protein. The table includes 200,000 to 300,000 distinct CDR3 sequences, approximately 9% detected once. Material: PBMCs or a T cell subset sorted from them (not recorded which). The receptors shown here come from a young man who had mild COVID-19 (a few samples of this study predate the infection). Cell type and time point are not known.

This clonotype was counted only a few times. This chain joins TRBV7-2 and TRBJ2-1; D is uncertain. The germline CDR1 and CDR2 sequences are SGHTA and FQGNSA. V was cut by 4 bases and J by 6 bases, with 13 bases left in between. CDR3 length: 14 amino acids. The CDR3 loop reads CASSSPRSSNEQFF. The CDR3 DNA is TGTGCCAGCAGCTCGCCTAGGAGTTCCAATGAGCAGTTCTTC.

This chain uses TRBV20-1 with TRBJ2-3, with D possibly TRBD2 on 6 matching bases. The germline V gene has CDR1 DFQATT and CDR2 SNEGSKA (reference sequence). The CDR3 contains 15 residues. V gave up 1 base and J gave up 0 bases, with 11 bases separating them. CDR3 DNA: TGCAGTGCTAGAGTGCCCGGGGGTAGCACAGATACGCAGTATTTT. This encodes CSARVPGGSTDTQYF.

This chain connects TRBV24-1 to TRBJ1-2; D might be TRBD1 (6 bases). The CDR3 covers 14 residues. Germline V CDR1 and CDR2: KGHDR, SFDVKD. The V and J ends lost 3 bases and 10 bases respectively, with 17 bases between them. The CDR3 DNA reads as TGTGCCACCAGTGATAGTAACAGGGACGGGGCCTACACCTTC. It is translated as CATSDSNRDGAYTF.

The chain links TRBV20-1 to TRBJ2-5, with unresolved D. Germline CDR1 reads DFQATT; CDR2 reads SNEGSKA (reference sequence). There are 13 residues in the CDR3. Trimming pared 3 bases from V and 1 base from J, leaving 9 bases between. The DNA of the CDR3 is TGCAGTGCTAGTCTGCCTAGCCAAGAGACCCAGTACTTC. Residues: CSASLPSQETQYF.

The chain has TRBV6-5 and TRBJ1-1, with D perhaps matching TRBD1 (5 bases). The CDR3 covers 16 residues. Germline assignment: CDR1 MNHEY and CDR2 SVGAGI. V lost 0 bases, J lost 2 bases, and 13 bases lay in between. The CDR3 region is CASSYSRGAANTEAFF. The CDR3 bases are TGTGCCAGCAGTTACTCGAGAGGGGCAGCTAACACTGAAGCTTTCTTT.

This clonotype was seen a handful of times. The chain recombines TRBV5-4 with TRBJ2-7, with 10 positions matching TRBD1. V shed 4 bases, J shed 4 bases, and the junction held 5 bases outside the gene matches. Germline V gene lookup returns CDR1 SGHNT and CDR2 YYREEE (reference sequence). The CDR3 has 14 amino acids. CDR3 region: CASSPDRGLYEQYF. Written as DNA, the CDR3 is TGTGCCAGCAGCCCCGACAGGGGGCTGTACGAGCAGTACTTC.

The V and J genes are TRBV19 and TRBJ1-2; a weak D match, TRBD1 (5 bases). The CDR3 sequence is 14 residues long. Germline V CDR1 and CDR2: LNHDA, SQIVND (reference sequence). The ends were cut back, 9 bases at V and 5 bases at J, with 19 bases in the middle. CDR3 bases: TGTGCCAGCAGTTCGGGGGAGCTATGGTATGGCTACACCTTC. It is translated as CASSSGELWYGYTF.

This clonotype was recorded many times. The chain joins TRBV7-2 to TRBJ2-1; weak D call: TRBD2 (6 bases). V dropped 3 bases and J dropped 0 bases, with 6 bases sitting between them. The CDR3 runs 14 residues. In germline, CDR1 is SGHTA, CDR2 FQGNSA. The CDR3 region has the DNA TGTGCCAGCAGCTTCGGGGGCTCCTACAATGAGCAGTTCTTC. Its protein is CASSFGGSYNEQFF.

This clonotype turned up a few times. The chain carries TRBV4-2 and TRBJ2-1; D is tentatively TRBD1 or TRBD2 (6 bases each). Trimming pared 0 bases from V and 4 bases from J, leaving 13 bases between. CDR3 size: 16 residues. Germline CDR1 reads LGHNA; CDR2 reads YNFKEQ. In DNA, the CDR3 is TGTGCCAGCAGCCAAGAGAATGGGGGGCAGTACAATGAGCAGTTCTTC. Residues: CASSQENGGQYNEQFF.

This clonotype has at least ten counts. CDR3 loop: CASSALAGAYNEQFF. Here the CDR3 DNA reads TGTGCCAGCAGCGCGTTAGCGGGGGCTTACAATGAGCAGTTCTTC. The chain combines TRBV7-3 with TRBJ2-1; 9 positions match TRBD2. Germline V gene data show CDR1 as SGHTA and CDR2 as FQGTGA. Germline trimming cut 5 bases from V and 4 bases from J; bases unmatched to any gene: 6. The length of the CDR3 is 15 residues.

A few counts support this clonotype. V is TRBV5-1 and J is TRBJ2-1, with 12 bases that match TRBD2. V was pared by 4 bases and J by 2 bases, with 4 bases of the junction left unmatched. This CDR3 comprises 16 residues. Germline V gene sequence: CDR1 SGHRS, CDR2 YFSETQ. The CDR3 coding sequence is TGCGCCAGCAGCAGACTAGCGGGGGTTGCCTACAATGAGCAGTTCTTC. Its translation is CASSRLAGVAYNEQFF.

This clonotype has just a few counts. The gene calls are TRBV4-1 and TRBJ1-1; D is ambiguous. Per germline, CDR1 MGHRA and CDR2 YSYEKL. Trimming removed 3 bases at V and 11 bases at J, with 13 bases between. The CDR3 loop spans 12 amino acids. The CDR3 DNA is TGCGCCAGCAGCCATGCTGGGGAAGGGGCTTTCTTT. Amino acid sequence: CASSHAGEGAFF.

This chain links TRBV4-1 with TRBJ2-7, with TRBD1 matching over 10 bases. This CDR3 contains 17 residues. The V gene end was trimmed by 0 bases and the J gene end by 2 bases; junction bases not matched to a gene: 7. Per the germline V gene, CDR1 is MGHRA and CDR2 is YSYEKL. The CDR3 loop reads CASSQDPGQGVTYEQYF. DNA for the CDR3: TGCGCCAGCAGCCAAGATCCCGGACAGGGGGTAACCTACGAGCAGTACTTC.

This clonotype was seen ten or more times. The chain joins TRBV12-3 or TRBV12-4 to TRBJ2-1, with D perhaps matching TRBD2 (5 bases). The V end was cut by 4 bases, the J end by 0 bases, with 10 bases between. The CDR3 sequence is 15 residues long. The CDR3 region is CASSWRGSSYNEQFF. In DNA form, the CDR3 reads TGTGCCAGCAGTTGGCGAGGGAGCTCCTACAATGAGCAGTTCTTC.

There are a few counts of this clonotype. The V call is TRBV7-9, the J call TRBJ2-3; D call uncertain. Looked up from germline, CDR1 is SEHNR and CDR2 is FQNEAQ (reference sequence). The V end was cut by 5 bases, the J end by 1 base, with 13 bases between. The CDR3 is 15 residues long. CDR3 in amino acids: CASSQKERGTDTQYF. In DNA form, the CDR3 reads TGTGCCAGCAGCCAAAAAGAAAGGGGCACAGATACGCAGTATTTT.

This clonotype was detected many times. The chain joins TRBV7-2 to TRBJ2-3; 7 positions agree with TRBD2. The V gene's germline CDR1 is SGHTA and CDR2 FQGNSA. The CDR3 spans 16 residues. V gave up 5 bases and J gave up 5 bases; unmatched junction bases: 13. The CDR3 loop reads CASSGSKERGLDTQYF. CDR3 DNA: TGTGCCAGCAGCGGGTCGAAGGAGCGGGGATTAGATACGCAGTATTTT. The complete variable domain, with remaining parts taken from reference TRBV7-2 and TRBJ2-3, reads GAGVSQSPSNKVTEKGKDVELRCDPISGHTALYWYRQSLGQGLEFLIYFQGNSAPDKSGLPSDRFSAERTGGSVSTLTIQRTQQEDSAVYLCASSGSKERGLDTQYFGPGTRLTVL.

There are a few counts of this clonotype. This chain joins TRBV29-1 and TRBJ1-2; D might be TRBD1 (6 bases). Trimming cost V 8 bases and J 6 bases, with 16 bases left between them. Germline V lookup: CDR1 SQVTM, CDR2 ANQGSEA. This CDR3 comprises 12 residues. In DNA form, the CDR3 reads TGCAGCTATTCAGGGGACCGCGATGGCTACACCTTC. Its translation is CSYSGDRDGYTF. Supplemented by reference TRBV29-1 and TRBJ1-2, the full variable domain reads SAVISQKPSRDICQRGTSLTIQCQVDSQVTMMFWYRQQPGQSLTLIATANQGSEATYESGFVIDKFPISRPNLTFSTLTVSNMSPEDSSIYLCSYSGDRDGYTFGSGTRLTVV.

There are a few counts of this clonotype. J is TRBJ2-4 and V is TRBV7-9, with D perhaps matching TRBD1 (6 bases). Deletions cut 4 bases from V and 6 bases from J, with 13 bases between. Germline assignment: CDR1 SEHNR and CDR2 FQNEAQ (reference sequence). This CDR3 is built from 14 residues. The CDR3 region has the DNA TGTGCCAGCAGCTCCGCCGGGACAAGAAACATTCAGTACTTC. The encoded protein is CASSSAGTRNIQYF.

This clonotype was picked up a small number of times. CDR3: CASSLDYFSTDTQYF. CDR3 nucleotide sequence: TGTGCCAGCAGCTTAGATTACTTCTCCACAGATACGCAGTATTTT. The genes are TRBV7-2 and TRBJ2-3, with D uncertain. V lost 1 base, J lost 2 bases, and 10 bases lay in between. Germline V CDR1 and CDR2: SGHTA, FQGNSA. This CDR3 region has 15 residues.

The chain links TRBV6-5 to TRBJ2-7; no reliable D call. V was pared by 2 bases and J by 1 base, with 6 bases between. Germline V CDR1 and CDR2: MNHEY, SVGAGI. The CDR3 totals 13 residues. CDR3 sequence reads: CASSYRASYEQYF. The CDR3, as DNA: TGTGCCAGCAGTTACAGGGCATCCTACGAGCAGTACTTC.

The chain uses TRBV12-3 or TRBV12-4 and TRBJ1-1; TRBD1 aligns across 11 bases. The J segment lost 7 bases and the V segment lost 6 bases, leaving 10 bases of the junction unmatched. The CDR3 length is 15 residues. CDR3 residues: CASSGLGTGGGEAFF. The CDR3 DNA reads TGTGCCAGCAGCGGGCTAGGGACAGGGGGTGGTGAAGCTTTCTTT.

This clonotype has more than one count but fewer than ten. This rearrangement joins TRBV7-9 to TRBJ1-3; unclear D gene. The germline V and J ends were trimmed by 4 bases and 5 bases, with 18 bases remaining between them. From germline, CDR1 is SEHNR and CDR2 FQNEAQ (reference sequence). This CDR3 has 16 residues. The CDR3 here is CASSSDIREPRNTIYF. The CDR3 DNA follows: TGTGCCAGCAGCTCCGATATACGGGAGCCGCGAAACACCATATATTTT.

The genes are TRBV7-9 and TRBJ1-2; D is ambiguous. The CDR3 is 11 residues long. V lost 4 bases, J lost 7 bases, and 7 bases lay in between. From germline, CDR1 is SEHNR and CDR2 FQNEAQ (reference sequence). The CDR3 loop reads CASSSWRGYTF. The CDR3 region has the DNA TGTGCCAGCAGCTCTTGGCGTGGCTACACCTTC. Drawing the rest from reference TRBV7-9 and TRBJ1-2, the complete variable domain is DTGVSQNPRHKITKRGQNVTFRCDPISEHNRLYWYRQTLGQGPEFLTYFQNEAQLEKSRLLSDRFSAERPKGSFSTLEIQRTEQGDSAMYLCASSSWRGYTFGSGTRLTVV.

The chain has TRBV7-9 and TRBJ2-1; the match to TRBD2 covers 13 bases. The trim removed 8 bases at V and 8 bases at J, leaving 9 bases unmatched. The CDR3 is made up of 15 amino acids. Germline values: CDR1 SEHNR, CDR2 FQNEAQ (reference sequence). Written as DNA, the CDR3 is TGTGCCAGCTCCCTTGGACTAGCGGGGGTCGATGAGCAGTTCTTC. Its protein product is CASSLGLAGVDEQFF.

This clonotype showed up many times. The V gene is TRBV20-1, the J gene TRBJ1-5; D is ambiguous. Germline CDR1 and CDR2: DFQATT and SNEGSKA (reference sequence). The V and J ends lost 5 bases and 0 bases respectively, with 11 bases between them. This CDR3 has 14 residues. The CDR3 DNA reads TGCAGTGCTCCGGGCGGATATAGCAATCAGCCCCAGCATTTT. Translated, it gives CSAPGGYSNQPQHF.

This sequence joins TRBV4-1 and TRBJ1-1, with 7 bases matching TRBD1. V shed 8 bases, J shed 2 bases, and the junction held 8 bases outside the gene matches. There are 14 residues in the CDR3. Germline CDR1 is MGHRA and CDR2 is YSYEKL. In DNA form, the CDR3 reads TGCGCCAGCGGAGGAGGGACAGTCAACACTGAAGCTTTCTTT. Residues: CASGGGTVNTEAFF.

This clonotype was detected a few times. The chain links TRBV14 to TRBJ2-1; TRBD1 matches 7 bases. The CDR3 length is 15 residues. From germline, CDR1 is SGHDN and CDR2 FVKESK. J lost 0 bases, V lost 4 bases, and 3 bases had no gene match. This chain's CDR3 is CASSPQGISYNEQFF. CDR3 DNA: TGTGCCAGCAGCCCACAGGGGATCTCCTACAATGAGCAGTTCTTC.

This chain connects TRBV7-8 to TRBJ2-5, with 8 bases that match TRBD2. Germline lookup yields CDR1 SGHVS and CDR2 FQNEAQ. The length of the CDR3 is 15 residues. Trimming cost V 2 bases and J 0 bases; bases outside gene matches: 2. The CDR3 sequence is CASSLMGLDQETQYF. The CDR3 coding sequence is TGTGCCAGCAGCTTAATGGGACTAGACCAAGAGACCCAGTACTTC.